The 17 T cell receptor beta chains given below trace back to one sample, sequenced in a study of T cell changes during pregnancy in multiple sclerosis. The method was immunoSEQ multiplex PCR; TCRdb's version includes in-frame clones alone and lacks a portion of them. Of about 55,000 clones listed, about 95% are singletons. This specimen consisted of CD8+ T cells from peripheral blood mononuclear cells, obtained after pregnancy. These receptor sequences come from a female donor with multiple sclerosis, enrolled in a pregnancy study.

By sample fraction, this clone is medium-sized. The CDR3 reads CASSPWTSGRETQYF. The CDR3 coding sequence is TGTGCCAGCAGCCCGTGGACTAGCGGGAGAGAGACCCAGTACTTC. The chain is built from TRBV7-2 and TRBJ2-5, with 13 bases matching TRBD2. The junction had 4 bases not matched to a gene; V was cut back by 5 bases and J by 4 bases. CDR1 is SGHTA, CDR2 FQGNSA, per germline. The CDR3 consists of 15 residues.

The chain couples TRBV28 to TRBJ1-2, with 9 nucleotides matching TRBD1. The CDR3 has 15 residues. Germline CDR1 is MDHEN and CDR2 is SYDVKM. The V gene end was trimmed by 2 bases and the J gene end by 7 bases; junction bases not matched to a gene: 8. CDR3: CASSLPPGQGGGYTF. The CDR3 DNA is TGTGCCAGCAGTTTACCTCCGGGACAGGGAGGTGGCTACACCTTC.

This sequence joins TRBV5-8 and TRBJ2-3; 7 bases are shared with TRBD2. The CDR3 loop spans 18 amino acids. V gave up 3 bases and J gave up 0 bases; unmatched junction bases: 13. Germline values: CDR1 SGHTS, CDR2 YDEGEE. The DNA for the CDR3 is TGTGCCAGCAGCTACCGAACGATACTAGCGCCCAGCACAGATACGCAGTATTTT. It codes for CASSYRTILAPSTDTQYF.

The chain couples TRBV5-6 to TRBJ2-7, with D possibly being TRBD1 (5 bases). V was cut by 3 bases and J by 3 bases, with 13 bases left in between. Germline CDR1 is SGHDT and CDR2 is YYEEEE. This CDR3 spans 14 amino acids. The CDR3 bases are TGTGCCAGCAGCTCCGTCATCCAGGGCTACGAGCAGTACTTC. Its translation: CASSSVIQGYEQYF. Using reference TRBV5-6 and TRBJ2-7 for the parts outside the CDR3, the full variable domain is DAGVTQSPTHLIKTRGQQVTLRCSPKSGHDTVSWYQQALGQGPQFIFQYYEEEERQRGNFPDRFSGHQFPNYSSELNVNALLLGDSALYLCASSSVIQGYEQYFGPGTRLTVT.

The chain uses TRBV6-6 and TRBJ2-1; D unclear. The germline V gene encodes CDR1 MNHNY and CDR2 SVGAGI (reference sequence). There are 11 residues in the CDR3. The V gene lost 4 bases and the J gene lost 7 bases, with 5 bases spanning the gap. In nucleotides, the CDR3 is TGTGCCAGCAGTTCCGGGAATGAGCAGTTCTTC. Amino acids: CASSSGNEQFF.

This clone was observed once. The chain has TRBV9 and TRBJ2-2, with 8 positions matching TRBD1. The CDR3 has 14 amino acids. Germline V gene data show CDR1 as SGDLS and CDR2 as YYNGEE. The V and J ends lost 1 base and 6 bases, in that order; junction bases with no gene match: 2. The CDR3 protein is CASSVQGAAGELFF. As DNA, the CDR3 is TGTGCCAGCAGCGTACAGGGGGCGGCCGGGGAGCTGTTTTTT.

The chain combines TRBV2 with TRBJ1-1; 8 bases align to TRBD1. This CDR3 contains 15 residues. CDR1 is SNHLY and CDR2 is FYNNEI in the germline V gene. V dropped 2 bases and J dropped 3; count of bases not matched to a gene: 5. The DNA of the CDR3 is TGTGCCAGCAGTGAACCCGACAGGGGACACACTGAAGCTTTCTTT. Protein sequence: CASSEPDRGHTEAFF. The variable domain in full, completed from reference TRBV2 and TRBJ1-1, reads EPEVTQTPSHQVTQMGQEVILRCVPISNHLYFYWYRQILGQKVEFLVSFYNNEISEKSEIFDDQFSVERPDGSNFTLKIRSTKLEDSAMYFCASSEPDRGHTEAFFGQGTRLTVV.

The chain couples TRBV10-2 to TRBJ2-1; weak D call: TRBD2 (6 bases). The germline V gene has CDR1 WSHSY and CDR2 SAAADI. The CDR3 consists of 13 residues. The V and J ends lost 8 bases and 4 bases respectively, with 12 bases between them. The CDR3 sequence: CASSKTSYNEQFF. In DNA form, the CDR3 reads TGCGCCAGCTCCAAGACTAGTTACAATGAGCAGTTCTTC.

This clone was recorded a few times. The chain combines TRBV9 with TRBJ1-1; D not resolved. CDR1 is SGDLS, CDR2 YYNGEE, per germline. Deletions cut 0 bases from V and 4 bases from J, with 7 bases between. The CDR3 sequence is 13 residues long. The CDR3 reads CASSVGGTTEAFF. The CDR3 region has the DNA TGTGCCAGCAGCGTAGGCGGCACCACTGAAGCTTTCTTT.

The gene calls are TRBV7-3 and TRBJ2-5; D not certain. CDR3 length equals 15 residues. Germline lookup yields CDR1 SGHTA and CDR2 FQGTGA. V was shortened by 2 bases and J by 5 bases, with 15 bases between the two germline ends. The CDR3 region is CASSLGQTRWETQYF. The CDR3 DNA reads TGTGCCAGCAGCTTAGGGCAGACACGCTGGGAGACCCAGTACTTC.

The chain couples TRBV4-1 to TRBJ1-3; 10 bases line up with TRBD1. The junction had 6 bases not matched to a gene; V was cut back by 2 bases and J by 2 bases. Germline assignment: CDR1 MGHRA and CDR2 YSYEKL. This CDR3 is 17 amino acids long. The CDR3 DNA reads as TGCGCCAGCAGCCAAACCGGGACAGGGGAAGCTGGAAACACCATATATTTT. Translation gives CASSQTGTGEAGNTIYF.

The rearrangement joins TRBV23-1 to TRBJ2-6; D remains unclear. TRBV23-1 is given ORF status, its function remaining uncertain. Trimming stripped 2 bases from V and 2 bases from J, with 16 bases between. The CDR3 has 18 residues. DNA of the CDR3: TGCGCCAGCAGTCAAATGGTCCCACTAATGGCTGGGGCCAACGTCCTGACTTTC. This codes for CASSQMVPLMAGANVLTF.

V is TRBV7-8 and J is TRBJ2-1; D gene unclear. Germline CDR1 SGHVS, CDR2 FQNEAQ. The germline V and J ends were trimmed by 2 bases and 8 bases, with 10 bases remaining between them. CDR3 length: 13 residues. The chain's CDR3 is CASSLFGGHEQFF. The CDR3 nucleotides read TGTGCCAGCAGCTTATTCGGCGGCCATGAGCAGTTCTTC.

The chain employs TRBV28 and TRBJ2-7; 8 bases align to TRBD2. Germline V CDR1 and CDR2: MDHEN, SYDVKM. There are 14 residues in the CDR3. J lost 2 bases, V lost 8 bases, and 8 bases had no gene match. CDR3 loop: CASSPGGRTYEQYF. The CDR3 DNA sequence: TGTGCCAGCTCCCCGGGGGGGCGAACCTACGAGCAGTACTTC. The full variable domain, completed using reference TRBV28 and TRBJ2-7, is DVKVTQSSRYLVKRTGEKVFLECVQDMDHENMFWYRQDPGLGLRLIYFSYDVKMKEKGDIPEGYSVSREKKERFSLILESASTNQTSMYLCASSPGGRTYEQYFGPGTRLTVT.

The sample holds one count of this clone. The rearrangement joins TRBV7-9 to TRBJ2-1, with 7 nucleotides matching TRBD1. CDR1 and CDR2 from the germline V gene are SEHNR and FQNEAQ (reference sequence). J lost 9 bases, V lost 3 bases, and 8 bases had no gene match. The CDR3 extends over 14 amino acids. The CDR3 here is CASSFVEGASEQFF. CDR3 nucleotides: TGTGCCAGCAGCTTCGTTGAGGGGGCGAGTGAGCAGTTCTTC. Using reference TRBV7-9 and TRBJ2-1 for the parts outside the CDR3, the full variable domain is DTGVSQNPRHKITKRGQNVTFRCDPISEHNRLYWYRQTLGQGPEFLTYFQNEAQLEKSRLLSDRFSAERPKGSFSTLEIQRTEQGDSAMYLCASSFVEGASEQFFGPGTRLTVL.

The chain has TRBV5-1 and TRBJ2-3; D call uncertain. This CDR3 has 12 amino acids. V dropped 3 bases and J dropped 4 bases, with 6 bases sitting between them. Germline assignment: CDR1 SGHRS and CDR2 YFSETQ. This chain's CDR3 is CASSSSADTQYF. In nucleotides, the CDR3 is TGCGCCAGCAGCTCCTCGGCAGATACGCAGTATTTT.

The rearrangement links TRBV30 to TRBJ2-7; 9 bases align to TRBD1. V dropped 7 bases and J dropped 2; count of bases not matched to a gene: 9. The CDR3 is 14 amino acids. CDR1 and CDR2 from the germline V gene are GTSNPN and SVGIG (reference sequence). In nucleotides, the CDR3 is TGTGCCTACCCCGGACAGGGGCAGACCTACGAGCAGTACTTC. Its translation is CAYPGQGQTYEQYF.